The 26 T cell receptor beta chains reported below all come from one sample, sequenced in a study of chemoradiotherapy in HPV16-positive cancers. Using immunoSEQ multiplex PCR, the repertoire was profiled, and TCRdb retains in-frame clones only, with some absent. The sample gives about 29,000 clones, over 90% of which show up once; approximately 18% is in the top ten. Sequenced material: blood, taken from a patient who underwent chemoradiotherapy. These receptors were obtained from a human donor with HPV-associated anogenital cancer.

The chain recombines TRBV7-9 with TRBJ1-1, with a possible D match to TRBD1 (6 bases). CDR3 length: 15 residues. The germline V gene has CDR1 SEHNR and CDR2 FQNEAQ (reference sequence). Trimming cost V 2 bases and J 1 base, with 11 bases left between them. The CDR3: CASSLSSGQNTEAFF. The CDR3 DNA is TGTGCCAGCAGCTTATCCTCGGGACAGAACACTGAAGCTTTCTTT.

V gene TRBV13 combines with J gene TRBJ2-7, with 11 bases lining up with TRBD2. There are 15 residues in the CDR3. Germline CDR1 PRHDT, CDR2 FYEKMQ (reference sequence). The junction had 7 bases not matched to a gene; V was cut back by 5 bases and J by 4 bases. The CDR3 DNA follows: TGTGCCAGCAGCCGGACTAGCGGGTCTGTGTACGAGCAGTACTTC. The encoded protein is CASSRTSGSVYEQYF.

The chain carries TRBV7-9 and TRBJ2-7; D gene unclear. Trimming cost V 1 base and J 3 bases, with 7 bases left between them. CDR3 length: 13 amino acids. CDR1 and CDR2 (germline): SEHNR, FQNEAQ (reference sequence). DNA for the CDR3: TGTGCCAGCAGCTTAGGGGCTATCTACGAGCAGTACTTC. Translated: CASSLGAIYEQYF.

The chain couples TRBV6-1 to TRBJ2-7, with a tentative D call TRBD2 (6 bases). This CDR3 spans 14 amino acids. Trimming cost V 2 bases and J 2 bases, with 10 bases left between them. Germline CDR1 is MNHNS and CDR2 is SASEGT. The CDR3 region has the DNA TGTGCCAGCAGTGAACGGGGGAACCCCTACGAGCAGTACTTC. As protein: CASSERGNPYEQYF.

This chain links TRBV5-1 with TRBJ1-1; a possible D gene is TRBD1 (5 bases). Trimming left V 0 bases short and J 1 base short, with 10 bases between. The length of the CDR3 is 15 residues. Germline CDR1 reads SGHRS; CDR2 reads YFSETQ. CDR3 region: CASSLARGQNTEAFF. In DNA form, the CDR3 reads TGCGCCAGCAGCTTGGCCCGGGGCCAGAACACTGAAGCTTTCTTT.

V and J are TRBV19 and TRBJ2-2, with D tentatively TRBD2 (5 bases). With 3 bases removed from V and 5 bases from J, the gap between germline ends came to 10 bases. CDR3 length: 14 amino acids. Germline V gives CDR1 LNHDA, CDR2 SQIVND (reference sequence). The CDR3: CASSIGLGTGELFF. In DNA form, the CDR3 reads TGTGCCAGTAGTATTGGACTGGGGACCGGGGAGCTGTTTTTT.

The chain joins TRBV2 to TRBJ1-1; the D gene is possibly TRBD1 (5 bases). The germline V gene has CDR1 SNHLY and CDR2 FYNNEI. The CDR3 has 13 amino acids. Trimming pared 10 bases from V and 0 bases from J, leaving 12 bases between. The CDR3 sequence is CATSRVMNTEAFF. As DNA, the CDR3 is TGTGCCACAAGCAGGGTAATGAACACTGAAGCTTTCTTT.

The chain joins TRBV7-2 to TRBJ1-1; maybe TRBD1 (6 bases). Germline V gives CDR1 SGHTA, CDR2 FQGNSA. Deletions cut 3 bases from V and 4 bases from J, with 9 bases between. The CDR3 has 13 amino acids. The CDR3 DNA reads as TGTGCCAGCAGCTTGAGCAGGGGCACTGAAGCTTTCTTT. Protein sequence: CASSLSRGTEAFF.

The rearrangement joins TRBV7-3 to TRBJ1-5; D may be TRBD1 (5 bases). Trimming left V 5 bases short and J 7 bases short, with 24 bases between. The CDR3 spans 17 residues. CDR1 is SGHTA and CDR2 is FQGTGA in the germline V gene. The CDR3 loop is CASSEGKGRLPGQPQHF. The CDR3 DNA is TGTGCCAGCAGCGAGGGGAAAGGACGGCTGCCCGGGCAGCCCCAGCATTTT.

The V call is TRBV27, the J call TRBJ1-5, with D possibly matching TRBD1 (5 bases). Germline values: CDR1 MNHEY, CDR2 SMNVEV (reference sequence). V lost 3 bases to trimming and J lost 9 bases, with 9 bases between them. The CDR3 loop spans 12 amino acids. CDR3 amino acids: CASSFWGGPQHF. The CDR3 DNA reads as TGTGCCAGCAGTTTTTGGGGGGGGCCCCAGCATTTT.

This CDR3 reads CASSQGRADYGYTF. CDR3 in DNA: TGCGCCAGCAGCCAAGGCAGGGCCGACTATGGCTACACCTTC. V and J are TRBV4-1 and TRBJ1-2; possible D gene TRBD1, 5 bases. This CDR3 region has 14 residues. Trimming removed 1 base at V and 3 bases at J, with 9 bases between. Germline loops: CDR1 MGHRA, CDR2 YSYEKL.

This clone was counted once. The V and J genes are TRBV6-5 and TRBJ1-5; D is unresolved. The V end lost 5 bases, the J end lost 4 bases, and 9 bases lay between the germline ends. The CDR3 loop spans 13 amino acids. Germline values: CDR1 MNHEY, CDR2 SVGAGI. The CDR3 loop is CASSLTLNQPQHF. In DNA, the CDR3 is TGTGCCAGCAGTCTGACTCTGAATCAGCCCCAGCATTTT.

The CDR3 nucleotides read TGTGCCAGCAGCTTCCGTGAGAGGGGGGACCAAGAGACCCAGTACTTC. It codes for CASSFRERGDQETQYF. The rearrangement links TRBV13 to TRBJ2-5; possibly TRBD1 or TRBD2 for D (6 bases each). V shed 3 bases and J shed 0 bases, with 14 bases lying between them. The CDR3 runs 16 residues. CDR1 is PRHDT and CDR2 is FYEKMQ in the germline V gene (reference sequence).

The chain links TRBV6-1 to TRBJ2-7; 12 positions match TRBD1. J gave up 7 bases and V 5 bases, and 9 bases lay outside the gene matches. The CDR3 sequence is 15 residues long. Per the germline V gene, CDR1 is MNHNS and CDR2 is SASEGT. CDR3 in amino acids: CASSSRDRGRAEQYF. The CDR3 nucleotides read TGTGCCAGCAGTAGCCGGGACAGGGGGCGAGCTGAGCAGTACTTC.

The chain employs TRBV27 and TRBJ2-1, with TRBD2 identical over 8 bases. Trimming cost V 1 base and J 7 bases; bases outside gene matches: 3. Germline V gene lookup returns CDR1 MNHEY and CDR2 SMNVEV (reference sequence). The CDR3 extends over 14 amino acids. The CDR3 loop is CASSLLAGGNEQFF. CDR3 DNA: TGTGCCAGCAGTTTATTGGCGGGAGGAAATGAGCAGTTCTTC.

The chain is built from TRBV28 and TRBJ2-5, with D possibly being TRBD2 (5 bases). Germline V CDR1 and CDR2: MDHEN, SYDVKM. V dropped 5 bases and J dropped 4 bases, with 14 bases sitting between them. The length of the CDR3 is 14 residues. CDR3 amino acids: CASSRGSRPETQYF. As DNA, the CDR3 is TGTGCCAGCAGTCGGGGTAGCCGTCCAGAGACCCAGTACTTC.

This clone appeared once. CDR3 sequence: CASSSGQPTGELFF. In DNA, the CDR3 is TGCGCCAGCAGCTCGGGACAGCCGACCGGGGAGCTGTTTTTT. V usage is TRBV5-1 and J usage is TRBJ2-2; the match to TRBD1 covers 7 bases. CDR1 is SGHRS and CDR2 is YFSETQ in the germline V gene. V gave up 3 bases and J gave up 5 bases; unmatched junction bases: 4. The CDR3 spans 14 residues.

The rearrangement uses TRBV6-6 and TRBJ2-1; D unclear. Trimming pared 7 bases from V and 3 bases from J, leaving 7 bases between. The CDR3 runs to 12 residues. CDR1 MNHNY and CDR2 SVGAGI come from the germline V gene (reference sequence). CDR3 in DNA: TGTGCCAGCACAGGTAACTACAATGAGCAGTTCTTC. Protein: CASTGNYNEQFF.

The sample holds one count of this clone. V gene TRBV18 combines with J gene TRBJ2-7; a weak D match, TRBD2 (6 bases). Germline lookup yields CDR1 KGHSH and CDR2 LQKENI. This CDR3 comprises 14 residues. Trimming removed 3 bases from V and 2 bases from J, with 11 bases in between. CDR3 DNA sequence: TGTGCCAGCTCACCCGCGCGGGATGCCTACGAGCAGTACTTC. Translating it yields CASSPARDAYEQYF.

The genes are TRBV7-9 and TRBJ2-1; TRBD2 might be the D (6 bases). Trimming removed 2 bases at V and 8 bases at J, with 13 bases between. CDR3 length: 14 residues. Per germline, CDR1 SEHNR and CDR2 FQNEAQ (reference sequence). The CDR3 DNA is TGTGCCAGCAGCTTAAGGCGGGACTTCGATGAGCAGTTCTTC. Protein sequence: CASSLRRDFDEQFF.

This rearrangement joins TRBV4-2 to TRBJ1-6; D uncertain. This CDR3 region has 13 residues. V lost 8 bases and J lost 7, with 12 bases in between. Germline V gene data show CDR1 as LGHNA and CDR2 as YNFKEQ. Written as DNA, the CDR3 is TGTGCCAGCCGAAGGCAGGAGAATTCACCCCTCCACTTT. This encodes CASRRQENSPLHF.

The table lists this clone with a count of one. V and J are TRBV2 and TRBJ2-3, with 9 bases identical to TRBD1. Germline-derived CDR1 and CDR2 are SNHLY and FYNNEI. Trimming took 5 bases from V and 4 from J; bases not matched to a gene: 10. The CDR3 is 16 residues long. The DNA for the CDR3 is TGTGCCAGCAGTCCAGACAGGGGGATGGCGGCAGATACGCAGTATTTT. Its protein is CASSPDRGMAADTQYF.

The V and J genes are TRBV4-3 and TRBJ2-6; D perhaps matches TRBD2 (6 bases). Germline V gene lookup returns CDR1 LGHNA and CDR2 YSLEER. Trimming left V 0 bases short and J 5 bases short, with 11 bases between. The CDR3 totals 16 residues. CDR3 sequence (DNA): TGCGCCAGCAGCCAAGATTTAGGGGACTGGGCCAACGTCCTGACTTTC. Translating it yields CASSQDLGDWANVLTF.

V is TRBV5-1 and J is TRBJ1-6, with TRBD1 as a possible D gene (5 bases). The V end lost 0 bases, the J end lost 10 bases, and 14 bases lay between the germline ends. Germline V gene lookup returns CDR1 SGHRS and CDR2 YFSETQ. CDR3 length equals 15 residues. The CDR3 sequence is CASSLGGGDVSPLHF. Written as DNA, the CDR3 is TGCGCCAGCAGCTTGGGGGGAGGGGACGTCTCACCCCTCCACTTT.

The chain recombines TRBV27 with TRBJ2-1; 11 bases are a match to TRBD2. The trim removed 6 bases at V and 8 bases at J, leaving 9 bases unmatched. Germline CDR1 reads MNHEY; CDR2 reads SMNVEV (reference sequence). This CDR3 is built from 15 residues. CDR3 in amino acids: CASRRSGRAADEQFF. The CDR3 nucleotides are TGTGCCAGCAGACGTAGCGGGAGGGCCGCGGATGAGCAGTTCTTC.

CDR3 region: CASSIGLAGPGEQFF. The CDR3, as DNA: TGTGCCAGTAGTATTGGACTAGCGGGCCCGGGTGAGCAGTTCTTC. This chain joins TRBV19 and TRBJ2-1; 11 positions agree with TRBD2. Germline loops: CDR1 LNHDA, CDR2 SQIVND (reference sequence). Trimming removed 3 bases from V and 9 bases from J; junction bases left unmatched: 7. CDR3 length: 15 residues.